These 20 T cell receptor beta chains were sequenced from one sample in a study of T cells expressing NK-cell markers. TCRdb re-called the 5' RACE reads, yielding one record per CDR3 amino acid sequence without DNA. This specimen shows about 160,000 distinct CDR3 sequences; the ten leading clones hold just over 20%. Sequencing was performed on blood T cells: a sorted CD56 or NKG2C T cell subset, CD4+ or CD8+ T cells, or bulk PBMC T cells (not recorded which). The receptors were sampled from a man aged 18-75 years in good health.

The CDR3 spells CASSLALVIQGINKNIQYF. This chain links TRBV11-1 with TRBJ2-4; TCRdb gives TRBD2 as the D gene, but with no DNA this cannot be confirmed. CDR3 length equals 19 residues. Germline-derived CDR1 and CDR2 are SGHAT and FQDESV (reference sequence).

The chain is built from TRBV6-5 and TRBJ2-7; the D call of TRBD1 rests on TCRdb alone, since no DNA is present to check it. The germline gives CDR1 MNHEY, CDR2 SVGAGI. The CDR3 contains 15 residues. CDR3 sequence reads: CASSYFQGTGYEQYF.

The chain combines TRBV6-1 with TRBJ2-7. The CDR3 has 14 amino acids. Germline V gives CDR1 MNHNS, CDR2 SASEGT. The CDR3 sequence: CASSPPDSAYEQYF.

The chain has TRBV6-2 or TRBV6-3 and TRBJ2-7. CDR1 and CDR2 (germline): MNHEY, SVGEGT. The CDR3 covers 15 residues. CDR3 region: CASSYSGPRSYEQYF.

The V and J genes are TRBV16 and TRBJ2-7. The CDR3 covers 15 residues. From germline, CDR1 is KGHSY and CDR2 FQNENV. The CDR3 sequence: CASSQTLGESYEQYF. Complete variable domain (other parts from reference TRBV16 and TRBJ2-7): GEEVAQTPKHLVRGEGQKAKLYCAPIKGHSYVFWYQQVLKNEFKFLISFQNENVFDETGMPKERFSAKCLPNSPCSLEIQATKLEDSAVYFCASSQTLGESYEQYFGPGTRLTVT.

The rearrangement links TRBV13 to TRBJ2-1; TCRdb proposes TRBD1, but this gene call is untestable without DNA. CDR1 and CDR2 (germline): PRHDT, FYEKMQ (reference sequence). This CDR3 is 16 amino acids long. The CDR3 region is CASSLAAKDRNDEQFF.

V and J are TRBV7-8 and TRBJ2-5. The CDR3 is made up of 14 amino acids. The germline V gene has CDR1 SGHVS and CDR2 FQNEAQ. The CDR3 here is CASSLDVSQETQYF.

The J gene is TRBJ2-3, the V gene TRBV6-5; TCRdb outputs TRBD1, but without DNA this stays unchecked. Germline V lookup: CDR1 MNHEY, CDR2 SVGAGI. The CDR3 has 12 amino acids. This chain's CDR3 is CATGQGYFGQYF.

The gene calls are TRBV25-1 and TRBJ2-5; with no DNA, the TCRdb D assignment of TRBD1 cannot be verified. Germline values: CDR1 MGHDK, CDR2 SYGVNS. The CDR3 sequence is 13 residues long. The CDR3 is CASSELGAETQYF.

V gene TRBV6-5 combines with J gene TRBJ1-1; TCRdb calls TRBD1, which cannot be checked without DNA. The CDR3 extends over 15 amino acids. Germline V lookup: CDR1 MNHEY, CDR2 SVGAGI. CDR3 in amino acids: CASSLVQGGATEAFF.

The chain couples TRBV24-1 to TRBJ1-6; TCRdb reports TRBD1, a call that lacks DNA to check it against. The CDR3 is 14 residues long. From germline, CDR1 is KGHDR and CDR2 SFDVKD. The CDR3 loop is CATQSWGPNSPLHF.

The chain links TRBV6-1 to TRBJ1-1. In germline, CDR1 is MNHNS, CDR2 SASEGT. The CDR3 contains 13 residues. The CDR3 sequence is CASSEALVSGAFF.

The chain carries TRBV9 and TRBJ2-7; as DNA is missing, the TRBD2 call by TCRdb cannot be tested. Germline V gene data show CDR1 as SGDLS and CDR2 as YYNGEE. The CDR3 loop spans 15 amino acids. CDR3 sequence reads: CASSATSGATYEQYF.

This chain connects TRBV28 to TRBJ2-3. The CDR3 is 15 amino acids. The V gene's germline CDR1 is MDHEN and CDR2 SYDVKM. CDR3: CASSFSQTSTDTQYF. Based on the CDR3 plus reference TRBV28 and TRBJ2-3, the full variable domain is DVKVTQSSRYLVKRTGEKVFLECVQDMDHENMFWYRQDPGLGLRLIYFSYDVKMKEKGDIPEGYSVSREKKERFSLILESASTNQTSMYLCASSFSQTSTDTQYFGPGTRLTVL.

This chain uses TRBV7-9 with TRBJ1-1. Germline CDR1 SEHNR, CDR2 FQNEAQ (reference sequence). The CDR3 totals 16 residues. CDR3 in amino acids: CASSQFPPRQDAEAFF.

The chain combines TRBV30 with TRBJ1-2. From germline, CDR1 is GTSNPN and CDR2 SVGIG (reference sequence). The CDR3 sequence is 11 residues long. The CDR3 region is CAWRQHYGYTF.

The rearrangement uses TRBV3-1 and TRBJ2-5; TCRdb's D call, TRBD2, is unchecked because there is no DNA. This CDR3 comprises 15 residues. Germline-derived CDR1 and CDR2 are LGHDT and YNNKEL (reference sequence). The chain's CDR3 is CASSPLGSGQETQYF.

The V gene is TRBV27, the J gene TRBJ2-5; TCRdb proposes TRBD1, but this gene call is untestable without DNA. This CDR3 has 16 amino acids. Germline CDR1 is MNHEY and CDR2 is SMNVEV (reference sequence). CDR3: CASSLLYPDRDETQYF.

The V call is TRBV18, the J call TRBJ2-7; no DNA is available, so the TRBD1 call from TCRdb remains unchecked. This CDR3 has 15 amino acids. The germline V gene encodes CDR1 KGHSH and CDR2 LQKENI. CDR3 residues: CASSNYGQGTYEQYF.

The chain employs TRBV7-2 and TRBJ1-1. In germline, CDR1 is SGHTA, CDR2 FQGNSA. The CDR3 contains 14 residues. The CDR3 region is CASSQWQMNTEAFF. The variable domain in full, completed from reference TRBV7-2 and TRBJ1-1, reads GAGVSQSPSNKVTEKGKDVELRCDPISGHTALYWYRQSLGQGLEFLIYFQGNSAPDKSGLPSDRFSAERTGGSVSTLTIQRTQQEDSAVYLCASSQWQMNTEAFFGQGTRLTVV.